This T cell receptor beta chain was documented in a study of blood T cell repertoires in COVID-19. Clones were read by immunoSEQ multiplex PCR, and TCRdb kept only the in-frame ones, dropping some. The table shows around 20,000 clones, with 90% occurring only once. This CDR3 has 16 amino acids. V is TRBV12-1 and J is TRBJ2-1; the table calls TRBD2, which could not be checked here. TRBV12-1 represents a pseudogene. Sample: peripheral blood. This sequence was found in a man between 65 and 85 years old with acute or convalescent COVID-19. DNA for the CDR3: TGTGCCAGCAACCACCCGACCGGGACTAGTTCCAATGAGCAGTTCTTC. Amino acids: CASNHPTGTSSNEQFF.